This TCR beta chain originates from a study of shared clonotypes between healthy human individuals (TCRdb year 2020). The study in broad terms: A couple of women and a few men aged 18 to 49 years were included in the cohort. For each donor, CD4 naive and CD4 memory were each run on three plates, CD8 naive on two plates, and CD8 memory on one plate. To estimate repertoire size and how much clonotypes are shared between individuals, the study performed deep sequencing of blood TCR repertoires from roughly five healthy adults. Different laboratories and diverse techniques were used to prepare libraries and sequence TCR repertoires, to increase sequencing depth and limit assay-specific biases. Per donor, leukapheresis produced somewhere between about 0.8 and 9.5 billion PBMCs. What the research found in general, with its limitations: Around 5.4% of naive CD4, approximately 3.7% of naive CD8, around 2.3% of memory CD4, and around 0.42% of memory CD8 clonotypes were shared across a few donors. Compared with non-shared clonotypes, clonotypes shared by all four sorted-subset donors had higher generation probabilities. Incomplete sequencing was indicated by rarefaction of sorted-subset datasets, despite the large sequencing depth. Pairwise subsampling led to the expectation that sequencing depth would affect the degree of clonotype sharing among donors. Naive subsets generally had larger estimated clonotype richness than memory subsets did. Only blood was sampled, and tissue TCR repertoires likely differ from those in blood. Because the study included a small number of donors, the genetic and exposure-history diversity represented was limited.

Comment on this clone: Its antigen remains unidentified. Per-base quality was not reported, and no clone a single base away is much larger than it.

TCR CDR3 regions were amplified from genomic DNA by multiplex PCR using the deep immunoSEQ assay. For each cell subset, the extracted genomic DNA was distributed evenly across all wells of several immunoSEQ 96-well plates, and each plate served as one replicate. For sorted subsets, each replicate PCR was loaded with 150 to 250 ng genomic DNA, equivalent to approximately 27,000 T cell genomes. Purified libraries were measured with a Qubit 3.0 fluorometer, size-checked on a Bioanalyzer 2100, and measured again with the KAPA Library Quantification kit. Each immunoSEQ 96-well plate was sequenced on its own single-read 150-cycle Illumina NextSeq 550 flow cell. The authors processed their data as follows. Because the immunoSEQ output included only junctional sequences and no quality scores, the filtering could not be the same as the filtering used for full-length reads. Sequences were annotated with PyIR, a Python wrapper for IgBLAST v1.9, using IMGT germline references to assign V/J genes and CDR3. Reads were removed for weak V/J assignments (E-value above 1e-6), missing CDR3, stop codons, out-of-frame junctions, or ambiguous translated residues. V3J clonotypes were defined by identical inferred V gene, J gene, and CDR3 amino acid sequence. Percentage overlap between repertoires was computed as shared unique clonotypes divided by the size of the smaller repertoire. Richness of each repertoire was evaluated using RTK rarefaction, the Chao1 estimator, and Recon v2.1 estimates of unobserved clonotypes. Generation probabilities were computed with OLGA for all TCRbeta clonotypes obtained by the gDNA method from several donors. TCRdb stores this immuneACCESS table with in-frame sequences only. Part of the clones is absent; in the studies checked, under half of the shortfall reflects unresolved V genes, and no reason is known for the rest. The V and J calls and clone size were taken over from that table, and D and trimming were inferred from the DNA. This sample holds around 1.9 million clones; around 93% were observed only once. Together, the top ten hold over 1.5% of the sample.

CD8 naive samples were obtained by positive selection for CCR7 among CD45RO-negative cells, yielding a CD45RA+CCR7+ population from which TemRA cells were excluded. Donors were healthy HIV-negative adults with no recently reported acute infections or vaccinations. Every donor was a Caucasian adult living in Nashville, Tennessee, USA. Blood was collected by leukapheresis, and PBMCs were isolated by Ficoll-Histopaque density gradient centrifugation and then cryopreserved in liquid nitrogen vapor phase. Analytical flow cytometry was used to check the purity and quantity of each magnetically sorted T cell population. Genomic DNA was isolated from every sorted fraction and measured by UV absorbance on a Nanodrop 2000c. From cysteine to phenylalanine, the CDR3 is 15 amino acids long. CDR3 DNA is the only sequence kept; it has 45 bases, read in frame from the first base. V loses 2 bases at its end and J loses 2 bases; junction bases beyond the gene matches: 3. The germline V gene gives CDR1 as KGHSY and CDR2 as FQNENV.

The source is a man between 18 and 35 years old in good health. Some clones in this sample may be carry-over from other donors' samples. Specimen: naive CD8+ T cells from PBMCs. The sample's cell subset or site label, in plain terms: CD45RA+CCR7+. The chain is assembled from TRBV16 and TRBJ1-5; 7 central nucleotides agree with TRBD1. The bases read TGTGCCAGCAGCCAACTCAGGGGGGGCAATCAGCCCCAGCATTTT. Its protein product is CASSQLRGGNQPQHF.